The 11 T cell receptor beta chains given below trace back to one sample, sequenced in a study of cytomegalovirus exposure and HLA in healthy donors. The PCR had 60 Vbeta and 13 Jbeta primers. The assay was immunoSEQ multiplex PCR, and TCRdb's table has in-frame clones only and misses some. The sample yields roughly 190,000 clones, about three quarters seen once. Sequencing was carried out using PBMCs. The receptors shown here come from a woman aged 40 to 50 in good health and CMV-seronegative.

The chain employs TRBV9 and TRBJ2-1; 11 nucleotides match TRBD2. With V trimmed by 0 bases and J by 5 bases, 7 bases remained unmatched. Germline V CDR1 and CDR2: SGDLS, YYNGEE. The CDR3 has 17 residues. DNA for the CDR3: TGTGCCAGCAGCGTAGCTACGGGGACTAGCGGCCACAATGAGCAGTTCTTC. Protein sequence: CASSVATGTSGHNEQFF.

The chain is built from TRBV12-2 and TRBJ1-1; the D call in the table, TRBD1, was not verified against the DNA. TRBV12-2 is designated a pseudogene. The CDR3 is made up of 18 amino acids. The CDR3 sequence is CASRLVRGFRGSMTEAFF. DNA for the CDR3: TGTGCAAGTCGCTTAGTTAGGGGATTCAGGGGGTCGATGACTGAAGCTTTCTTT.

V usage is TRBV10-3 and J usage is TRBJ2-1, with a weak D call TRBD2 (6 bases). CDR1 and CDR2 (germline): ENHRY, SYGVKD. The CDR3 loop spans 15 amino acids. Trimming cost V 8 bases and J 0 bases, with 14 bases left between them. The CDR3 protein is CAISPGVSSYNEQFF. As DNA, the CDR3 is TGTGCCATCTCACCGGGGGTGAGCTCCTACAATGAGCAGTTCTTC.

V and J are TRBV11-3 and TRBJ1-1; no clear D. This CDR3 region has 13 residues. Germline V lookup: CDR1 SGHNT, CDR2 YENEEA. V was shortened by 6 bases and J by 1 base, with 9 bases between the two germline ends. CDR3 sequence (DNA): TGTGCCAGCAGGGAGACGGCGAACACTGAAGCTTTCTTT. Translating gives CASRETANTEAFF.

The J gene is TRBJ2-1, the V gene TRBV19; 10 nucleotides align to TRBD2. The CDR3 totals 14 residues. Trimming cost V 4 bases and J 7 bases; bases outside gene matches: 4. Looked up from germline, CDR1 is LNHDA and CDR2 is SQIVND (reference sequence). The CDR3 region is CASSRSGRANEQFF. The CDR3 nucleotides read TGTGCCAGTAGTAGAAGCGGGAGGGCAAATGAGCAGTTCTTC.

The chain couples TRBV11-3 to TRBJ2-1; 11 positions agree with TRBD2. V lost 1 base and J lost 10; bases outside the gene matches: 3. This CDR3 region has 14 residues. Germline CDR1 reads SGHNT; CDR2 reads YENEEA. CDR3 nucleotides: TGTGCCAGCAGCTTAGTTACTAGCGGGAGCGAGCAGTTCTTC. This codes for CASSLVTSGSEQFF. Full variable domain (rest looked up from reference TRBV11-3 and TRBJ2-1): EAGVVQSPRYKIIEKKQPVAFWCNPISGHNTLYWYLQNLGQGPELLIRYENEEAVDDSQLPKDRFSAERLKGVDSTLKIQPAELGDSAVYLCASSLVTSGSEQFFGPGTRLTVL.

The V gene is TRBV30, the J gene TRBJ2-5, with TRBD1 matching over 8 bases. CDR1 and CDR2 (germline): GTSNPN, SVGIG (reference sequence). V was clipped by 0 bases and J by 5 bases; unmatched bases: 8. This CDR3 spans 15 amino acids. As DNA, the CDR3 is TGTGCCTGGAGTGTAGCAGGGGGCATCAGGGAGACCCAGTACTTC. Its translation: CAWSVAGGIRETQYF.

The V gene is TRBV5-6, the J gene TRBJ1-4; 8 bases align to TRBD1. CDR1 SGHDT and CDR2 YYEEEE come from the germline V gene. This CDR3 has 16 residues. The V segment lost 0 bases and the J segment 8 bases; nucleotides outside the gene matches: 9. DNA of the CDR3: TGTGCCAGCAGCTTGGTCCGGTCAGGGGGCGGGGAAAAACTGTTTTTT. This encodes CASSLVRSGGGEKLFF. Variable domain in full (rest from reference TRBV5-6 and TRBJ1-4): DAGVTQSPTHLIKTRGQQVTLRCSPKSGHDTVSWYQQALGQGPQFIFQYYEEEERQRGNFPDRFSGHQFPNYSSELNVNALLLGDSALYLCASSLVRSGGGEKLFFGSGTQLSVL.

V and J are TRBV6-5 and TRBJ1-2; 7 bases fit TRBD1. The junction had 7 bases not matched to a gene; V was cut back by 2 bases and J by 4 bases. CDR1 MNHEY and CDR2 SVGAGI come from the germline V gene. CDR3 length: 15 amino acids. CDR3 sequence: CASSYRQGIGYGYTF. CDR3 DNA sequence: TGTGCCAGCAGTTACCGACAGGGTATAGGCTATGGCTACACCTTC.

The rearrangement joins TRBV5-4 to TRBJ2-1; tentatively, D is TRBD2 (7 bases). Trimming took 3 bases from V and 5 from J, leaving 18 bases between them. Germline-derived CDR1 and CDR2 are SGHNT and YYREEE (reference sequence). The CDR3 sequence is 16 residues long. The CDR3 sequence is CASSSGGHWENNEQFF. CDR3 bases: TGTGCCAGCAGCTCGGGGGGACACTGGGAAAACAATGAGCAGTTCTTC.

Notes on this clone: Additional DNA sequences in this sample encode the identical CDR3. V and J are TRBV13 and TRBJ1-2; 10 nucleotides align to TRBD1. Germline assignment: CDR1 PRHDT and CDR2 FYEKMQ (reference sequence). CDR3 length: 14 residues. With V trimmed by 3 bases and J by 4 bases, 2 bases remained unmatched. The CDR3 loop reads CASSLGQGRYGYTF. The CDR3 nucleotides read TGTGCCAGCAGCTTGGGACAGGGGCGCTATGGCTACACCTTC.